These 32 T cell receptor beta chains were sequenced from one sample in a study of immune evolution from preneoplasia to lung adenocarcinoma. Profiled with immunoSEQ multiplex PCR; TCRdb holds only in-frame clones, not every one. The sample lists 7,000 to 8,500 clones, roughly four fifths seen once, with 8.5% in the top ten. The specimen was FFPE atypical adenomatous hyperplasia tissue from the lung. Subset indicated: atypical adenomatous hyperplasia (AAH), lung preneoplasia. The origin of the receptors is a donor older than 65 with lung adenocarcinoma. Some clones in this sample may be carry-over from other donors' samples.

The rearrangement uses TRBV4-2 and TRBJ1-1; D possibly corresponds to TRBD1 (6 bases). The germline V gene has CDR1 LGHNA and CDR2 YNFKEQ. With 6 bases removed from V and 6 bases from J, the gap between germline ends came to 11 bases. CDR3 size: 12 residues. The DNA of the CDR3 is TGTGCCAGCAGTCGCGGGGGCCCTGAAGCTTTCTTT. Its protein is CASSRGGPEAFF.

The V call is TRBV7-9, the J call TRBJ2-7; D perhaps matches TRBD2 (6 bases). The CDR3 loop spans 12 amino acids. V was clipped by 2 bases and J by 7 bases, with 9 bases between them. From germline, CDR1 is SEHNR and CDR2 FQNEAQ (reference sequence). CDR3 bases: TGTGCCAGCAGCTTATTGGGGGGAGAGCAGTACTTC. Its translation is CASSLLGGEQYF.

The chain is built from TRBV6-1 and TRBJ1-2; D not certain. CDR1 is MNHNS, CDR2 SASEGT, per germline. The CDR3 sequence is 10 residues long. The V and J ends lost 4 bases and 6 bases respectively, with 3 bases between them. The CDR3: CASSGDGYTF. As DNA, the CDR3 is TGTGCCAGCAGTGGAGATGGCTACACCTTC.

This clone appeared a few times. V and J are TRBV25-1 and TRBJ2-3, with D unclear. CDR1 is MGHDK, CDR2 SYGVNS, per germline. The CDR3 sequence is 10 residues long. The V end was cut by 8 bases, the J end by 5 bases, with 5 bases between. CDR3 nucleotides: TGTGCCAGCCTAGGAGATACGCAGTATTTT. It encodes CASLGDTQYF.

V usage is TRBV11-1 and J usage is TRBJ2-5; D perhaps matches TRBD2 (6 bases). Germline assignment: CDR1 SGHAT and CDR2 FQDESV (reference sequence). V was pared by 5 bases and J by 1 base, with 11 bases between. This CDR3 has 14 residues. CDR3 sequence: CASSPGLLQETQYF. The CDR3 DNA is TGTGCCAGCAGCCCGGGACTTCTCCAAGAGACCCAGTACTTC.

This sequence joins TRBV2 and TRBJ2-7, with D perhaps TRBD2 (5 bases). The CDR3 is 14 residues long. Per germline, CDR1 SNHLY and CDR2 FYNNEI. The V end was cut by 2 bases, the J end by 0 bases, with 8 bases between. This chain's CDR3 is CASSERGSSYEQYF. CDR3 sequence (DNA): TGTGCCAGCAGTGAAAGAGGGAGCTCCTACGAGCAGTACTTC.

The rearrangement uses TRBV29-1 and TRBJ1-1; D is undetermined. Trimming cost V 2 bases and J 4 bases, with 14 bases left between them. CDR3 length: 14 amino acids. Germline V gives CDR1 SQVTM, CDR2 ANQGSEA. CDR3 residues: CSVEREIIGTEAFF. The CDR3, as DNA: TGCAGCGTTGAAAGGGAAATAATAGGCACTGAAGCTTTCTTT.

V is TRBV7-9 and J is TRBJ1-5; D gene uncertain. The ends were cut back, 2 bases at V and 6 bases at J, with 8 bases in the middle. Per germline, CDR1 SEHNR and CDR2 FQNEAQ (reference sequence). The CDR3 is 13 residues long. This CDR3 reads CASSLSGAQPQHF. Here the CDR3 DNA reads TGTGCCAGCAGCTTAAGCGGTGCTCAGCCCCAGCATTTT.

The chain couples TRBV12-2 to TRBJ2-3; no DNA check was done on the table's D call, TRBD1. TRBV12-2 is a known pseudogene. The CDR3 length is 18 residues. The CDR3 DNA reads as TGTGCAAGTCGCTTAGAGATGCCGGGGGACAGGGTAGCAGATACGCAGTATTTT. Its translation is CASRLEMPGDRVADTQYF.

This chain connects TRBV28 to TRBJ1-1, with D unclear. The germline V gene encodes CDR1 MDHEN and CDR2 SYDVKM. The CDR3 is made up of 15 amino acids. Trimming took off 4 bases at V and 6 bases at J, with 18 bases between the two ends. The CDR3 loop is CASSYRGGKGPEAFF. In DNA form, the CDR3 reads TGTGCCAGCAGTTACCGGGGAGGGAAGGGCCCTGAAGCTTTCTTT.

This clone was found a few times. The chain has TRBV20-1 and TRBJ1-5, with a possible D match to TRBD1 (6 bases). The length of the CDR3 is 11 residues. Trimming pared 6 bases from V and 5 bases from J, leaving 8 bases between. The germline gives CDR1 DFQATT, CDR2 SNEGSKA (reference sequence). CDR3 in DNA: TGCAGTGCGGCAGGGGATCAGCCCCAGCATTTT. Its protein is CSAAGDQPQHF.

The chain uses TRBV5-4 and TRBJ1-4; no clear D gene. The CDR3 sequence is 14 residues long. Germline CDR1 reads SGHNT; CDR2 reads YYREEE (reference sequence). The V end was cut by 3 bases, the J end by 4 bases, with 10 bases between. The CDR3 DNA sequence: TGTGCCAGCAGCTCACGCGACAATAATGAAAAACTGTTTTTT. Protein: CASSSRDNNEKLFF.

This chain joins TRBV19 and TRBJ1-1, with 9 bases aligning to TRBD1. V lost 5 bases, J lost 12 bases, and 16 bases stayed unmatched. Germline CDR1 reads LNHDA; CDR2 reads SQIVND (reference sequence). CDR3 length: 15 amino acids. Here the CDR3 reads CASSPRQGVREVTFF. DNA of the CDR3: TGTGCCAGTAGTCCAAGACAGGGGGTGAGGGAGGTGACTTTCTTT.

With regard to this clone: One junction end does not reproduce the germline sequence, and a read error may be involved. Other DNA sequences in the same sample also yield this CDR3. For the CDR3, the DNA is TGTGCCAGCAGTGGGCTAGCGGGAGGGTCTTACGAACAGTACTTC. Translated, it gives CASSGLAGGSYEQYF. This chain uses TRBV25-1 with TRBJ2-7, with TRBD2 matching over 12 bases. The V gene's germline CDR1 is MGHDK and CDR2 SYGVNS. The CDR3 runs 15 residues.

Here the CDR3 DNA reads TGTGCCTGGAGTAATACAGTTAGCAATCAGCCCCAGCATTTT. As protein: CAWSNTVSNQPQHF. J is TRBJ1-5 and V is TRBV30; no clear D. V dropped 2 bases and J dropped 0 bases, with 8 bases sitting between them. This CDR3 has 14 residues. CDR1 is GTSNPN and CDR2 is SVGIG in the germline V gene (reference sequence). The full variable domain, its missing parts supplied by reference TRBV30 and TRBJ1-5, is SQTIHQWPATLVQPVGSPLSLECTVEGTSNPNLYWYRQAAGRGLQLLFYSVGIGQISSEVPQNLSASRPQDRQFILSSKKLLLSDSGFYLCAWSNTVSNQPQHFGDGTRLSIL.

The V call is TRBV7-9, the J call TRBJ2-5; the D is unclear. The CDR3 totals 13 residues. V lost 3 bases and J 5 bases, leaving 10 bases between the germline ends. The V gene's germline CDR1 is SEHNR and CDR2 FQNEAQ (reference sequence). The CDR3 here is CASSFPQTETQYF. The CDR3 nucleotides read TGTGCCAGCAGCTTCCCACAAACGGAGACCCAGTACTTC. Full variable domain (missing parts from reference TRBV7-9 and TRBJ2-5): DTGVSQNPRHKITKRGQNVTFRCDPISEHNRLYWYRQTLGQGPEFLTYFQNEAQLEKSRLLSDRFSAERPKGSFSTLEIQRTEQGDSAMYLCASSFPQTETQYFGPGTRLLVL.

There are a few counts of this clone. The chain links TRBV5-6 to TRBJ1-1; D ambiguous. The V end lost 0 bases, the J end lost 3 bases, and 9 bases lay between the germline ends. The CDR3 spans 14 residues. Germline V CDR1 and CDR2: SGHDT, YYEEEE. CDR3 nucleotide sequence: TGTGCCAGCAGCTTGGTTTTGGCTGACACTGAAGCTTTCTTT. This gives the protein CASSLVLADTEAFF. Variable domain in full (rest from reference TRBV5-6 and TRBJ1-1): DAGVTQSPTHLIKTRGQQVTLRCSPKSGHDTVSWYQQALGQGPQFIFQYYEEEERQRGNFPDRFSGHQFPNYSSELNVNALLLGDSALYLCASSLVLADTEAFFGQGTRLTVV.

The V and J genes are TRBV5-4 and TRBJ2-5; D remains unclear. There are 15 residues in the CDR3. V gave up 3 bases and J gave up 4 bases, with 16 bases separating them. The V gene's germline CDR1 is SGHNT and CDR2 YYREEE (reference sequence). The CDR3, as DNA: TGTGCCAGCAGCTCGACCCCGACTGTCGGAGAGACCCAGTACTTC. This codes for CASSSTPTVGETQYF.

The chain combines TRBV28 with TRBJ1-1; D perhaps matches TRBD1 (5 bases). The germline V gene has CDR1 MDHEN and CDR2 SYDVKM. Trimming stripped 2 bases from V and 1 base from J, with 8 bases between. This CDR3 spans 14 amino acids. CDR3: CASSLVQENTEAFF. The CDR3 nucleotides are TGTGCCAGCAGTTTAGTACAGGAGAACACTGAAGCTTTCTTT.

The genes are TRBV2 and TRBJ2-7; perhaps TRBD1 as D (6 bases). V was trimmed by 6 bases and J by 9 bases, leaving 18 bases between them. The CDR3 is 13 residues long. In germline, CDR1 is SNHLY, CDR2 FYNNEI. CDR3 sequence reads: CASRSIPQGPQYF. The DNA of the CDR3 is TGTGCCAGCAGAAGTATACCACAGGGTCCGCAGTACTTC.

The rearrangement joins TRBV5-1 to TRBJ2-5; D gene ambiguous. Trimming stripped 0 bases from V and 2 bases from J, with 11 bases between. The germline gives CDR1 SGHRS, CDR2 YFSETQ. The CDR3 has 15 amino acids. The CDR3 region is CASSLEGRQQETQYF. The CDR3 DNA reads TGCGCCAGCAGCTTGGAGGGTAGGCAGCAAGAGACCCAGTACTTC. Supplemented by reference TRBV5-1 and TRBJ2-5, the full variable domain reads KAGVTQTPRYLIKTRGQQVTLSCSPISGHRSVSWYQQTPGQGLQFLFEYFSETQRNKGNFPGRFSGRQFSNSRSEMNVSTLELGDSALYLCASSLEGRQQETQYFGPGTRLLVL.

J is TRBJ2-3 and V is TRBV27; perhaps TRBD1 as D (6 bases). V was trimmed by 5 bases and J by 2 bases, leaving 11 bases between them. Germline values: CDR1 MNHEY, CDR2 SMNVEV (reference sequence). The CDR3 has 14 amino acids. CDR3 in amino acids: CASSPGQNTDTQYF. CDR3 coding DNA: TGTGCCAGCAGTCCGGGACAAAACACAGATACGCAGTATTTT.

This chain uses TRBV30 with TRBJ2-3; 10 bases fit TRBD2. The CDR3 has 14 amino acids. Germline CDR1 is GTSNPN and CDR2 is SVGIG (reference sequence). Trimming took 6 bases from V and 6 from J; bases not matched to a gene: 9. The CDR3 bases are TGTGCCTGCAGACTAGCGGGTTGGGGGGATACGCAGTATTTT. It encodes CACRLAGWGDTQYF.

The chain is built from TRBV7-3 and TRBJ2-1, with D possibly being TRBD2 (6 bases). Germline loops: CDR1 SGHTA, CDR2 FQGTGA. Trimming left V 4 bases short and J 9 bases short, with 7 bases between. The CDR3 spans 11 residues. CDR3 protein: CASSSGGEQFF. As DNA, the CDR3 is TGTGCCAGCAGCTCCGGGGGTGAGCAGTTCTTC.

The V call is TRBV30, the J call TRBJ1-4, with 9 bases fitting TRBD1. CDR3 length: 13 amino acids. V shed 6 bases and J 7 bases; nucleotides not matched to a gene: 6. Germline loops: CDR1 GTSNPN, CDR2 SVGIG (reference sequence). The CDR3 DNA reads as TGTGCCTGCATACAGGGGGCAGGTGAAAAACTGTTTTTT. The encoded protein is CACIQGAGEKLFF.

This clone was seen more than once but under ten times. The same CDR3 is also encoded by other DNA sequences in this sample. J is TRBJ2-3 and V is TRBV15; D perhaps matches TRBD2 (5 bases). The germline V gene has CDR1 LNHNV and CDR2 YYDKDF (reference sequence). V was clipped by 5 bases and J by 9 bases, with 9 bases between them. The CDR3 has 11 amino acids. CDR3 protein: CATSSGITQYF. The CDR3 DNA sequence: TGTGCCACCAGCTCCGGGATAACGCAGTATTTT.

The rearrangement joins TRBV9 to TRBJ2-1, with 7 bases identical to TRBD2. Germline lookup yields CDR1 SGDLS and CDR2 YYNGEE. The CDR3 sequence is 13 residues long. The V gene end was trimmed by 4 bases and the J gene end by 3 bases; junction bases not matched to a gene: 1. The DNA of the CDR3 is TGTGCCAGCAGCCGGACTAGCTACAATGAGCAGTTCTTC. As protein: CASSRTSYNEQFF.

The J gene is TRBJ1-1, the V gene TRBV6-5; D is possibly TRBD1 (5 bases). The CDR3 runs 14 residues. Germline loops: CDR1 MNHEY, CDR2 SVGAGI. The V gene lost 2 bases and the J gene lost 1 base, with 8 bases spanning the gap. CDR3 coding DNA: TGTGCCAGCAGTTACGGGGGTTCGAACACTGAAGCTTTCTTT. This codes for CASSYGGSNTEAFF.

V is TRBV10-3 and J is TRBJ1-2, with 7 bases matching TRBD1. This CDR3 comprises 13 residues. With V trimmed by 7 bases and J by 2 bases, 4 bases remained unmatched. In germline, CDR1 is ENHRY, CDR2 SYGVKD. The DNA for the CDR3 is TGTGCCATCACCACAGGGGTAAACTATGGCTACACCTTC. Translated: CAITTGVNYGYTF.

This clone came up a few times. The rearrangement joins TRBV30 to TRBJ2-7; 9 bases are a match to TRBD1. CDR1 is GTSNPN and CDR2 is SVGIG in the germline V gene (reference sequence). This CDR3 is 17 amino acids long. V shed 3 bases, J shed 0 bases, and the junction held 12 bases outside the gene matches. Here the CDR3 reads CAWRHTPGTGISYEQYF. The CDR3, as DNA: TGTGCCTGGAGACACACTCCGGGGACAGGGATCTCCTACGAGCAGTACTTC.

The chain has TRBV18 and TRBJ1-2; 10 bases agree with TRBD1. The length of the CDR3 is 15 residues. The V segment lost 0 bases and the J segment 5 bases; nucleotides outside the gene matches: 3. Germline CDR1 is KGHSH and CDR2 is LQKENI. CDR3 DNA: TGTGCCAGCTCACCACCGGGACAGGGGTTGTATGGCTACACCTTC. Residues: CASSPPGQGLYGYTF.

A note on this clone: This CDR3 fails to terminate in the conserved phenylalanine or tryptophan, so it likely reflects a read error. V is TRBV5-6 and J is TRBJ2-7; D tentatively reads TRBD1 or TRBD2 (5 bases each). Germline V gene sequence: CDR1 SGHDT, CDR2 YYEEEE. V was clipped by 1 base and J by 3 bases, with 17 bases between them. There are 16 residues in the CDR3. Here the CDR3 reads CASSLYGAQRVYEQYL. As DNA, the CDR3 is TGTGCCAGCAGCTTGTACGGGGCCCAGAGGGTCTACGAGCAGTACCTC.